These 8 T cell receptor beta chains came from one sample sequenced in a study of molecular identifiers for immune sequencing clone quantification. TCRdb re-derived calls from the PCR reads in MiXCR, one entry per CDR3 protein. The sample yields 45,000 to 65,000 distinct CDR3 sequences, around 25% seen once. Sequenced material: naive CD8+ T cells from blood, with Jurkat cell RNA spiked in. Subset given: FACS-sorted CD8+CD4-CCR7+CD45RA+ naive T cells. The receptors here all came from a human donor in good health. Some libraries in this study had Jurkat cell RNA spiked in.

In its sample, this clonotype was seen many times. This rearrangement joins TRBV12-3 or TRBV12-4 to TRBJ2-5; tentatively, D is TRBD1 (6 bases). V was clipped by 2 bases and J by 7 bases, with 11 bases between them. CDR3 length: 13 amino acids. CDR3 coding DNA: TGTGCCAGCAGTTTACAGGGGTTTCGGACCCAGTACTTC. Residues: CASSLQGFRTQYF.

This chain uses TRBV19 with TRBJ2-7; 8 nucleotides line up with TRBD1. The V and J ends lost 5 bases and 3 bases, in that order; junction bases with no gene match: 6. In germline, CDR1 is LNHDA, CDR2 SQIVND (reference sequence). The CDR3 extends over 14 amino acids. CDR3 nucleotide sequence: TGTGCCAGTAGTCCCTGGACAGGGAGCTACGAGCAGTACTTC. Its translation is CASSPWTGSYEQYF.

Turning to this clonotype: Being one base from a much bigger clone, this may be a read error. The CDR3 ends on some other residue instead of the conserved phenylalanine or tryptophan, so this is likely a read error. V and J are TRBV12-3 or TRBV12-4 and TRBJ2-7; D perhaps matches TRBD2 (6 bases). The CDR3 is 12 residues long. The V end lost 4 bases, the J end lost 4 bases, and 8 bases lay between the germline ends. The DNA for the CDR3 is TGTGCCAGCAGTTCGGAGGGTTACGAGCAGTACTCC. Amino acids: CASSSEGYEQYS.

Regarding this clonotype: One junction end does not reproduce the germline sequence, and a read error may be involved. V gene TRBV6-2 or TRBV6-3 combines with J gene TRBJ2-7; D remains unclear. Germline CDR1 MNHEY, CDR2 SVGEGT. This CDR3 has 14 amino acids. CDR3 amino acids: CANSYSRVSAEQSF. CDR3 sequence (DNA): TGTGCCAACAGTTACTCCCGGGTCTCCGCCGAGCAGTCCTTC.

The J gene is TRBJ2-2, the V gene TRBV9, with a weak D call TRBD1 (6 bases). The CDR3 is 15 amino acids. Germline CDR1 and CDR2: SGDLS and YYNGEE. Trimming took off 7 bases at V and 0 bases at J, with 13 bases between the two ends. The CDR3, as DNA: TGTGCCAGCTATCCGGGACAAACGAACACCGGGGAGCTGTTTTTT. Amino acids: CASYPGQTNTGELFF.

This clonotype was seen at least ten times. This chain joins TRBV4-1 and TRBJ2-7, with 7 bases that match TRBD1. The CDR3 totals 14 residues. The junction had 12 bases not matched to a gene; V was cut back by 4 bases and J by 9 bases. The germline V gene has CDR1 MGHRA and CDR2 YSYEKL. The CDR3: CASSPQGELGVQYF. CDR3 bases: TGCGCCAGCAGCCCTCAGGGGGAACTGGGTGTGCAGTACTTC.

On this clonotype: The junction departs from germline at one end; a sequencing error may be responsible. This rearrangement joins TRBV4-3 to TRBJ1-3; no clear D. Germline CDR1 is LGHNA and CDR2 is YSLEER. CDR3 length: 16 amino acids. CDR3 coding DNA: TGCGCCAGCAGCCAAGATTTCCTAAACTCTGGGAACACCATGTATTTT. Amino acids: CASSQDFLNSGNTMYF.

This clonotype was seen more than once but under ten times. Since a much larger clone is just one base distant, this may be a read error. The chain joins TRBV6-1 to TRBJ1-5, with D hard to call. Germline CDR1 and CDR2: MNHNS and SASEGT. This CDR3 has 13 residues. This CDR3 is CASSDLVTQPPHF. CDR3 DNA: TGTGCCAGCAGTGATCTAGTGACTCAGCCCCCGCATTTT.